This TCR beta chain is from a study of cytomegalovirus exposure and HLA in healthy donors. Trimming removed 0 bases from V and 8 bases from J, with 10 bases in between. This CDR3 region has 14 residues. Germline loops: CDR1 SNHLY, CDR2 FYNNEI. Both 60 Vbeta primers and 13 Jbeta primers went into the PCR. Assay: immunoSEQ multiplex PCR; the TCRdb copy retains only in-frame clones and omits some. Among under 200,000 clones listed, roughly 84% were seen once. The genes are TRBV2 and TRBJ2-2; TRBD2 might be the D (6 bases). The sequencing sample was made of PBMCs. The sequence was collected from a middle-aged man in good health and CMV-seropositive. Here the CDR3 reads CASSEAGGRGELFF. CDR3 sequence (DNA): TGTGCCAGCAGTGAAGCGGGAGGTCGGGGGGAGCTGTTTTTT.